This paragraph reports one T cell receptor beta chain. This record comes from a study of blood T cell repertoires in COVID-19. Study as a whole: PBMCs, B-cell-depleted T cells, or T cells provided the cDNA or gDNA that made up the material.

Clones were read by immunoSEQ multiplex PCR, and TCRdb kept only the in-frame ones, dropping some. The sample contains tens of thousands of clones, about nine tenths of which appear only once. The length of the CDR3 is 11 residues. In germline, CDR1 is SQVTM, CDR2 ANQGSEA. The V and J ends lost 2 bases and 3 bases respectively, with 4 bases between them. The source is a man aged 65-85 years with acute or convalescent COVID-19. Sequenced material: peripheral blood. The gene calls are TRBV29-1 and TRBJ1-2; no firm D call. CDR3 DNA sequence: TGCAGCGTTGAACGGGACTATGGCTACACCTTC. Translation gives CSVERDYGYTF.